This T cell receptor beta chain was observed in a study of blood T cell repertoires in COVID-19. Study context: The origin of the acute and convalescent COVID-19 samples was the United States, Italy and Spain. PBMCs, B-cell-depleted T cells, or T cells were the source of the cDNA or gDNA that made up the material.

In the source study's methods: Quantification of nucleated cells was approximated via reference gene primer amplification. Profiled with immunoSEQ multiplex PCR; TCRdb holds only in-frame clones, not every one. Clone size and V and J calls were adopted from that table, with D and trimming inferred from the DNA. The sample lists a few hundred thousand clones; about 78% were seen once. Per the germline V gene, CDR1 is KGHDR and CDR2 is SFDVKD. The CDR3 spans 15 residues. The V and J ends lost 5 bases and 1 base respectively, with 13 bases between them. The chain links TRBV24-1 to TRBJ2-5, with D tentatively TRBD2 (5 bases). Sequencing used peripheral blood. The receptor was isolated from a woman in her 70s with acute or convalescent COVID-19. CDR3 nucleotide sequence: TGTGCCACCAGTGGGACTGAGTACCCCCAAGAGACCCAGTACTTC. This translates into CATSGTEYPQETQYF.